These 27 T cell receptor beta chains were sequenced from one sample in a study of blood T cell repertoires in COVID-19. Profiled with immunoSEQ multiplex PCR; TCRdb holds only in-frame clones, not every one. The table includes fewer than 50,000 clones, 70% to 85% detected once. Sequences were obtained from peripheral blood. All receptors derive from a woman older than 75 with acute or convalescent COVID-19.

The CDR3 loop reads CASYAGGGKQTQYF. The CDR3 DNA sequence: TGTGCCAGCTATGCGGGCGGGGGTAAGCAGACCCAGTACTTC. The chain couples TRBV6-5 to TRBJ2-5; 7 nucleotides match TRBD2. V lost 8 bases and J lost 6; bases outside the gene matches: 12. Germline assignment: CDR1 MNHEY and CDR2 SVGAGI. This CDR3 has 14 amino acids.

The rearrangement links TRBV5-6 to TRBJ1-2, with D possibly matching TRBD1 (6 bases). The CDR3 length is 15 residues. Germline V gives CDR1 SGHDT, CDR2 YYEEEE. V was pared by 1 base and J by 7 bases, with 17 bases between. The CDR3 bases are TGTGCCAGCAGCTTGCAGGGGATCAGTGATGGTGGCTACACCTTC. Encoded protein: CASSLQGISDGGYTF.

The chain is built from TRBV6-5 and TRBJ1-1, with D perhaps TRBD1 (5 bases). Trimming took off 2 bases at V and 5 bases at J, with 18 bases between the two ends. This CDR3 comprises 16 residues. Germline CDR1 reads MNHEY; CDR2 reads SVGAGI. CDR3 loop: CASSYPIAGGVTEAFF. The CDR3 nucleotides are TGTGCCAGCAGTTACCCGATCGCCGGGGGGGTAACTGAAGCTTTCTTT.

The chain has TRBV25-1 and TRBJ1-4; maybe TRBD1 (6 bases). Germline lookup yields CDR1 MGHDK and CDR2 SYGVNS. CDR3 size: 14 residues. Trimming removed 2 bases at V and 4 bases at J, with 8 bases between. CDR3 sequence: CASSERGGNEKLFF. The CDR3 DNA sequence: TGTGCCAGCAGTGAAAGGGGGGGTAATGAAAAACTGTTTTTT.

This clone was seen a few times. This rearrangement joins TRBV10-2 to TRBJ1-4; D unresolved. The CDR3 is 13 residues long. CDR1 is WSHSY, CDR2 SAAADI, per germline. Trimming took 2 bases from V and 17 from J, leaving 18 bases between them. The CDR3 DNA sequence: TGCGCCAGCAGTGAGGACTTTTCCCGGGGATTATTTTTT. As protein: CASSEDFSRGLFF.

The gene calls are TRBV18 and TRBJ2-2, with D perhaps matching TRBD2 (6 bases). Trimming stripped 0 bases from V and 6 bases from J, with 11 bases between. Germline loops: CDR1 KGHSH, CDR2 LQKENI. CDR3 length: 15 amino acids. The CDR3 DNA is TGTGCCAGCTCACCACCGTTTAGCGGTGCCGGGGAGCTGTTTTTT. Protein product: CASSPPFSGAGELFF.

The chain links TRBV9 to TRBJ2-2, with TRBD2 matching over 7 bases. The CDR3 runs 15 residues. V lost 1 base, J lost 4 bases, and 4 bases stayed unmatched. Germline CDR1 reads SGDLS; CDR2 reads YYNGEE. The CDR3, as DNA: TGTGCCAGCAGCGTACTGGGGGGGAGCACCGGGGAGCTGTTTTTT. Amino acid sequence: CASSVLGGSTGELFF. The whole variable domain, filled in from reference TRBV9 and TRBJ2-2, reads DSGVTQTPKHLITATGQRVTLRCSPRSGDLSVYWYQQSLDQGLQFLIQYYNGEERAKGNILERFSAQQFPDLHSELNLSSLELGDSALYFCASSVLGGSTGELFFGEGSRLTVL.

The chain carries TRBV7-9 and TRBJ2-6; D is uncertain. Looked up from germline, CDR1 is SEHNR and CDR2 is FQNEAQ (reference sequence). The CDR3 is 16 amino acids. Trimming cost V 3 bases and J 2 bases, with 11 bases left between them. CDR3 nucleotide sequence: TGTGCCAGCAGCTTTTCCTACTCGGCTGGGGCCAACGTCCTGACTTTC. It is translated as CASSFSYSAGANVLTF. The full variable domain, in which reference TRBV7-9 and TRBJ2-6 provide the parts outside the CDR3, is DTGVSQNPRHKITKRGQNVTFRCDPISEHNRLYWYRQTLGQGPEFLTYFQNEAQLEKSRLLSDRFSAERPKGSFSTLEIQRTEQGDSAMYLCASSFSYSAGANVLTFGAGSRLTVL.

This chain joins TRBV19 and TRBJ1-1; D is possibly TRBD1 (6 bases). CDR3 length: 13 amino acids. Trimming left V 6 bases short and J 3 bases short, with 11 bases between. Per the germline V gene, CDR1 is LNHDA and CDR2 is SQIVND (reference sequence). Here the CDR3 reads CASRVNRDTEAFF. CDR3 nucleotides: TGTGCCAGTAGAGTAAACAGGGACACTGAAGCTTTCTTT.

The rearrangement uses TRBV24-1 and TRBJ2-7; TRBD2 matches at 11 bases. The junction had 5 bases not matched to a gene; V was cut back by 8 bases and J by 0 bases. The CDR3 length is 15 residues. In germline, CDR1 is KGHDR, CDR2 SFDVKD. The DNA of the CDR3 is TGTGCCACCAAGACCGGGACTAGCGGCTCCTACGAGCAGTACTTC. This sequence encodes CATKTGTSGSYEQYF.

The V gene is TRBV3-1 (or the pseudogene TRBV3-2), the J gene TRBJ2-2; D is uncertain. Germline V CDR1 and CDR2: LGHDT, YNNKEL (reference sequence). Trimming shortened V by 2 bases and J by 1 base, and 8 bases separated the two germline ends. The CDR3 covers 15 residues. CDR3 residues: CASSQSLLNTGELFF. In nucleotides, the CDR3 is TGTGCCAGCAGCCAATCTTTATTGAACACCGGGGAGCTGTTTTTT.

The gene calls are TRBV19 and TRBJ1-3; D not certain. Germline V gives CDR1 LNHDA, CDR2 SQIVND (reference sequence). V was clipped by 0 bases and J by 0 bases, with 6 bases between them. The CDR3 is 15 residues long. CDR3 DNA: TGTGCCAGTAGTATAGAGAACAGCTCTGGAAACACCATATATTTT. This translates into CASSIENSSGNTIYF.

CDR3 region: CASSLTGVNTGELFF. The CDR3 bases are TGCGCCAGCAGCTTAACAGGGGTGAACACCGGGGAGCTGTTTTTT. This chain uses TRBV5-1 with TRBJ2-2, with TRBD1 matching over 7 bases. The germline CDR1 and CDR2 sequences are SGHRS and YFSETQ. Trimming cost V 2 bases and J 1 base; bases outside gene matches: 2. CDR3 length: 15 amino acids.

Written as DNA, the CDR3 is TGTGCCAGCAGCTTAGTCGGACTAGCGGGAGTACGGGAGACCCAGTACTTC. It is translated as CASSLVGLAGVRETQYF. J is TRBJ2-5 and V is TRBV7-2; 13 bases map to TRBD2. Germline V gene sequence: CDR1 SGHTA, CDR2 FQGNSA. Trimming removed 1 base from V and 5 bases from J; junction bases left unmatched: 7. The CDR3 length is 17 residues.

The rearrangement joins TRBV6-5 to TRBJ2-7, with a weak D call TRBD2 (5 bases). V lost 5 bases, J lost 5 bases, and 13 bases lay in between. This CDR3 has 13 amino acids. The germline V gene encodes CDR1 MNHEY and CDR2 SVGAGI. The chain's CDR3 is CASSTSRSNEQYF. The DNA of the CDR3 is TGTGCCAGCAGTACTAGTAGATCGAACGAGCAGTACTTC.

The CDR3 spells CASSPTLGSEAFF. The CDR3 nucleotides are TGTGCCAGCAGCCCCACCCTAGGAAGTGAAGCTTTCTTT. The chain has TRBV25-1 and TRBJ1-1; D not resolved. The V and J ends lost 6 bases and 7 bases respectively, with 15 bases between them. The CDR3 covers 13 residues. Germline assignment: CDR1 MGHDK and CDR2 SYGVNS.

This chain connects TRBV2 to TRBJ2-1, with D perhaps TRBD2 (5 bases). V shed 6 bases and J shed 5 bases, with 14 bases lying between them. Per the germline V gene, CDR1 is SNHLY and CDR2 is FYNNEI. This CDR3 comprises 14 residues. The CDR3 loop is CASRADTIDNEQFF. As DNA, the CDR3 is TGTGCCAGCAGAGCGGATACTATCGACAATGAGCAGTTCTTC.

This chain uses TRBV6-5 with TRBJ2-7; a possible D gene is TRBD1 (5 bases). From germline, CDR1 is MNHEY and CDR2 SVGAGI. CDR3 length: 14 amino acids. Trimming left V 7 bases short and J 2 bases short, with 15 bases between. CDR3 bases: TGTGCCAGCACCTCAGGGCTCCTAACCTACGAGCAGTACTTC. Residues: CASTSGLLTYEQYF.

The rearrangement uses TRBV7-2 and TRBJ2-5, with D tentatively TRBD2 (5 bases). The germline V gene has CDR1 SGHTA and CDR2 FQGNSA. This CDR3 region has 14 residues. V shed 2 bases and J shed 2 bases, with 9 bases lying between them. The CDR3 region is CASSLRRVQETQYF. CDR3 coding DNA: TGTGCCAGCAGCTTACGGCGGGTTCAAGAGACCCAGTACTTC. The variable domain in full, completed from reference TRBV7-2 and TRBJ2-5, reads GAGVSQSPSNKVTEKGKDVELRCDPISGHTALYWYRQSLGQGLEFLIYFQGNSAPDKSGLPSDRFSAERTGGSVSTLTIQRTQQEDSAVYLCASSLRRVQETQYFGPGTRLLVL.

The chain couples TRBV5-1 to TRBJ2-1, with 8 bases fitting TRBD2. With 1 base clipped from V and 7 bases from J, the junction kept 7 bases outside the gene matches. The germline gives CDR1 SGHRS, CDR2 YFSETQ. CDR3 length: 15 residues. CDR3 in amino acids: CASSLPSGSTNEQFF. The CDR3 DNA reads as TGCGCCAGCAGCTTGCCCAGCGGGAGCACGAATGAGCAGTTCTTC.

This clone appeared a few times. The chain combines TRBV5-1 with TRBJ2-5; D perhaps matches TRBD2 (6 bases). Germline-derived CDR1 and CDR2 are SGHRS and YFSETQ. V was cut by 4 bases and J by 0 bases, with 13 bases left in between. The CDR3 sequence is 15 residues long. The CDR3 loop reads CASSLSGGYQETQYF. DNA of the CDR3: TGCGCCAGCAGCCTCAGTGGAGGGTACCAAGAGACCCAGTACTTC. Full variable domain (rest looked up from reference TRBV5-1 and TRBJ2-5): KAGVTQTPRYLIKTRGQQVTLSCSPISGHRSVSWYQQTPGQGLQFLFEYFSETQRNKGNFPGRFSGRQFSNSRSEMNVSTLELGDSALYLCASSLSGGYQETQYFGPGTRLLVL.

CDR3: CASSWQQSSYNEQFF. The CDR3, as DNA: TGTGCCAGCAGTTGGCAACAGAGCTCCTACAATGAGCAGTTCTTC. The chain uses TRBV2 and TRBJ2-1; D gene unclear. Germline lookup yields CDR1 SNHLY and CDR2 FYNNEI. The CDR3 extends over 15 amino acids. Deletions cut 5 bases from V and 0 bases from J, with 11 bases between.

The rearrangement uses TRBV9 and TRBJ2-3; 8 bases match TRBD2. V shed 3 bases and J 1 base; nucleotides not matched to a gene: 1. The CDR3 runs to 14 residues. Germline V gene lookup returns CDR1 SGDLS and CDR2 YYNGEE. The CDR3 region has the DNA TGTGCCAGCAGCGAGACTAGCGGCACAGATACGCAGTATTTT. Amino acids: CASSETSGTDTQYF.

J is TRBJ2-7 and V is TRBV25-1; TRBD2 might be the D (5 bases). The CDR3 totals 15 residues. The germline gives CDR1 MGHDK, CDR2 SYGVNS. The V and J ends lost 4 bases and 0 bases respectively, with 13 bases between them. CDR3 sequence: CASSGRVVSSYEQYF. The CDR3 DNA reads TGTGCCAGCAGTGGGCGGGTCGTGAGCTCCTACGAGCAGTACTTC.

The chain recombines TRBV4-2 with TRBJ2-7; tentative D call: TRBD2 (6 bases). Per germline, CDR1 LGHNA and CDR2 YNFKEQ. Deletions cut 3 bases from V and 1 base from J, with 13 bases between. CDR3 size: 15 residues. CDR3 residues: CASSQAASGSYEQYF. The DNA of the CDR3 is TGTGCCAGCAGCCAGGCAGCCAGCGGGTCCTACGAGCAGTACTTC.

The V gene is TRBV28, the J gene TRBJ2-3; tentative D call: TRBD1 (6 bases). The ends were cut back, 6 bases at V and 8 bases at J, with 15 bases in the middle. The CDR3 consists of 13 residues. Looked up from germline, CDR1 is MDHEN and CDR2 is SYDVKM. CDR3 sequence: CASSLDRRATQYF. In DNA, the CDR3 is TGTGCCAGCAGCCTTGACAGGCGCGCTACGCAGTATTTT.

This clone appeared once. This chain joins TRBV27 and TRBJ2-3, with TRBD2 matching 9 bases. The CDR3 loop spans 15 amino acids. Trimming removed 7 bases from V and 1 base from J; junction bases left unmatched: 6. CDR1 and CDR2 (germline): MNHEY, SMNVEV (reference sequence). The CDR3 nucleotides are TGTGCCAGCATGTCCTGGACTAGCGGCACAGATACGCAGTATTTT. Protein product: CASMSWTSGTDTQYF.